One and the same sample provided the 27 T cell receptor beta chains below, sequenced in a study of shared clonotypes between healthy human individuals. Positive CCR7 selection of CD45RO-negative cells yielded the naive CD8 cells, and terminally differentiated effector memory CD45RA+ cells were excluded. Assay used: immunoSEQ multiplex PCR; TCRdb lists only in-frame clones, some missing. This table holds around 2,100,000 clones, approximately 94% found once. Sequencing was done on a sample of naive CD8+ T cells sorted from blood. Receptors were obtained from a man between 18 and 35 years old in good health.

The rearrangement joins TRBV7-9 to TRBJ1-2; 8 bases align to TRBD1. The germline V gene has CDR1 SEHNR and CDR2 FQNEAQ (reference sequence). This CDR3 spans 16 amino acids. V lost 1 base and J lost 2; bases outside the gene matches: 6. The CDR3, as DNA: TGTGCCAGCAGCTTAGGGGACAGGACAGAGAACTATGGCTACACCTTC. Translated: CASSLGDRTENYGYTF.

This chain uses TRBV7-2 with TRBJ2-1, with D perhaps assigned TRBD1 or TRBD2 (7 bases each). Per germline, CDR1 SGHTA and CDR2 FQGNSA. This CDR3 is built from 15 residues. Trimming shortened V by 5 bases and J by 3 bases, and 14 bases separated the two germline ends. In DNA form, the CDR3 reads TGTGCCAGCAGCCAGGGGGGGGCTTACTACAATGAGCAGTTCTTC. Protein: CASSQGGAYYNEQFF.

J is TRBJ1-1 and V is TRBV25-1; D not certain. The V end lost 3 bases, the J end lost 8 bases, and 19 bases lay between the germline ends. CDR3 length equals 15 residues. Germline CDR1 is MGHDK and CDR2 is SYGVNS. CDR3 sequence (DNA): TGTGCCAGCAGTGATTTCGCACACCTATCTCCCGAAGCTTTCTTT. Translated, it gives CASSDFAHLSPEAFF.

J is TRBJ2-5 and V is TRBV5-1; 11 bases line up with TRBD2. This CDR3 is 18 amino acids long. With 5 bases clipped from V and 5 bases from J, the junction kept 17 bases outside the gene matches. The germline gives CDR1 SGHRS, CDR2 YFSETQ. CDR3 protein: CASRPGRLAGFKMETQYF. The CDR3 nucleotides are TGCGCCAGCAGACCGGGGAGACTAGCGGGGTTCAAAATGGAGACCCAGTACTTC.

As DNA, the CDR3 is TGTGCCAGCAGCTTGACCCCGGGACAGGAGAATTACGAGCAGTACTTC. This sequence encodes CASSLTPGQENYEQYF. This chain uses TRBV5-4 with TRBJ2-7; 8 nucleotides line up with TRBD1. This CDR3 is 16 amino acids long. V lost 1 base to trimming and J lost 4 bases; unmatched junction nucleotides: 10. CDR1 is SGHNT and CDR2 is YYREEE in the germline V gene (reference sequence).

This chain connects TRBV4-3 to TRBJ2-2; TRBD1 matches at 8 bases. The junction had 11 bases not matched to a gene; V was cut back by 3 bases and J by 2 bases. CDR1 and CDR2 from the germline V gene are LGHNA and YSLEER. The CDR3 has 18 amino acids. The CDR3 region has the DNA TGCGCCAGCAGCCAGACATTCGGACAGGGACTTAACACCGGGGAGCTGTTTTTT. It encodes CASSQTFGQGLNTGELFF.

This clone was recorded only once. The V and J genes are TRBV7-9 and TRBJ2-7; D is unclear. The CDR3 totals 15 residues. Trimming removed 1 base from V and 4 bases from J, with 14 bases in between. CDR1 is SEHNR, CDR2 FQNEAQ, per germline (reference sequence). The CDR3 sequence: CASSLGADNGYEQYF. In DNA form, the CDR3 reads TGTGCCAGCAGCTTAGGCGCGGATAACGGATACGAGCAGTACTTC.

V usage is TRBV27 and J usage is TRBJ1-2; possibly TRBD1 for D (6 bases). CDR3 length: 14 residues. The V end lost 4 bases, the J end lost 2 bases, and 11 bases lay between the germline ends. Looked up from germline, CDR1 is MNHEY and CDR2 is SMNVEV (reference sequence). The CDR3 DNA sequence: TGTGCCAGCAGTTCCCGGACAGCAAACTATGGCTACACCTTC. It yields the protein CASSSRTANYGYTF.

In regard to this clone: In the same sample, other DNA sequences code for this CDR3. The chain couples TRBV13 to TRBJ1-2, with 8 bases lining up with TRBD1. The CDR3 runs to 14 residues. From germline, CDR1 is PRHDT and CDR2 FYEKMQ (reference sequence). Trimming cost V 1 base and J 3 bases; bases outside gene matches: 1. The CDR3 DNA sequence: TGTGCCAGCAGCTTAGAGACAGGGGACTATGGCTACACCTTC. Protein sequence: CASSLETGDYGYTF.

The CDR3 loop is CASKTGTSDTDTQYF. The CDR3 region has the DNA TGTGCCAGCAAAACCGGGACTAGCGACACAGATACGCAGTATTTT. The chain joins TRBV6-5 to TRBJ2-3; 10 bases are shared with TRBD2. The CDR3 runs 15 residues. Germline values: CDR1 MNHEY, CDR2 SVGAGI. The V segment lost 7 bases and the J segment 2 bases; nucleotides outside the gene matches: 6.

The sample holds one count of this clone. The V call is TRBV6-1, the J call TRBJ2-7, with D perhaps given as TRBD1 or TRBD2 (5 bases each). The CDR3 runs to 15 residues. The germline CDR1 and CDR2 sequences are MNHNS and SASEGT. Trimming removed 3 bases from V and 3 bases from J, with 15 bases in between. CDR3 DNA: TGTGCCAGCAGTGAGGGACCAAGTCAGGGCTACGAGCAGTACTTC. Amino acids: CASSEGPSQGYEQYF.

The chain is built from TRBV27 and TRBJ2-5, with a tentative D call TRBD2 (6 bases). Germline V CDR1 and CDR2: MNHEY, SMNVEV (reference sequence). CDR3 length equals 14 residues. With 2 bases removed from V and 7 bases from J, the gap between germline ends came to 14 bases. CDR3 sequence reads: CASSLGLASPTQYF. Written as DNA, the CDR3 is TGTGCCAGCAGTTTAGGCCTAGCGTCGCCGACCCAGTACTTC.

The chain combines TRBV7-9 with TRBJ2-5; weak D call: TRBD2 (5 bases). Germline V CDR1 and CDR2: SEHNR, FQNEAQ (reference sequence). V was trimmed by 6 bases and J by 2 bases, leaving 7 bases between them. CDR3 length: 12 residues. The CDR3 nucleotides read TGTGCCAGCAGGGGCGGGCAAGAGACCCAGTACTTC. Translated: CASRGGQETQYF.

This clone was counted once. The chain uses TRBV5-4 and TRBJ2-1; tentatively, D is TRBD1 or TRBD2 (6 bases each). The CDR3 extends over 15 amino acids. Trimming pared 2 bases from V and 8 bases from J, leaving 17 bases between. In germline, CDR1 is SGHNT, CDR2 YYREEE (reference sequence). CDR3 DNA: TGTGCCAGCAGCTTTTTCGGGGGCATAATGGATGAGCAGTTCTTC. Residues: CASSFFGGIMDEQFF.

The J gene is TRBJ2-7, the V gene TRBV19, with D possibly TRBD2 on 8 matching bases. The ends were cut back, 8 bases at V and 2 bases at J, with 16 bases in the middle. The germline V gene has CDR1 LNHDA and CDR2 SQIVND (reference sequence). This CDR3 region has 14 residues. CDR3 residues: CASGQAGGAYEQYF. DNA of the CDR3: TGTGCCAGTGGACAGGCGGGGGGCGCCTACGAGCAGTACTTC. The full variable domain, with the rest looked up from reference TRBV19 and TRBJ2-7, is DGGITQSPKYLFRKEGQNVTLSCEQNLNHDAMYWYRQDPGQGLRLIYYSQIVNDFQKGDIAEGYSVSREKKESFPLTVTSAQKNPTAFYLCASGQAGGAYEQYFGPGTRLTVT.

This chain connects TRBV13 to TRBJ2-1; the D gene is possibly TRBD1 (6 bases). Trimming removed 7 bases at V and 6 bases at J, with 16 bases between. The germline gives CDR1 PRHDT, CDR2 FYEKMQ (reference sequence). The CDR3 length is 14 residues. The CDR3 here is CASTQGNGLNEQFF. CDR3 DNA: TGTGCCAGCACCCAGGGGAACGGGCTCAATGAGCAGTTCTTC.

J is TRBJ2-7 and V is TRBV7-8; TRBD2 matches 7 bases. The CDR3 has 17 residues. Trimming took 5 bases from V and 0 from J; bases not matched to a gene: 13. Germline V gives CDR1 SGHVS, CDR2 FQNEAQ. The CDR3 protein is CASSPLAGDFSSYEQYF. The DNA of the CDR3 is TGTGCCAGCAGCCCTTTGGCGGGGGATTTCAGCTCCTACGAGCAGTACTTC.

This sequence joins TRBV11-3 and TRBJ1-1; no reliable D call. This CDR3 is built from 14 residues. The ends were cut back, 4 bases at V and 2 bases at J, with 11 bases in the middle. Germline CDR1 and CDR2: SGHNT and YENEEA. CDR3 sequence reads: CASSSNSVNTEAFF. DNA of the CDR3: TGTGCCAGCAGCTCTAACAGCGTTAACACTGAAGCTTTCTTT.

V is TRBV7-2 and J is TRBJ2-3; possibly TRBD2 for D (5 bases). The CDR3 extends over 16 amino acids. From germline, CDR1 is SGHTA and CDR2 FQGNSA. V lost 0 bases to trimming and J lost 6 bases, with 16 bases between them. The CDR3, as DNA: TGTGCCAGCAGCTTAGCTTCCGAGGGCCTTTGGGATACGCAGTATTTT. Translating it yields CASSLASEGLWDTQYF. Full variable domain (rest looked up from reference TRBV7-2 and TRBJ2-3): GAGVSQSPSNKVTEKGKDVELRCDPISGHTALYWYRQSLGQGLEFLIYFQGNSAPDKSGLPSDRFSAERTGGSVSTLTIQRTQQEDSAVYLCASSLASEGLWDTQYFGPGTRLTVL.

V gene TRBV19 combines with J gene TRBJ2-3; D is uncertain. This CDR3 is built from 13 residues. CDR1 is LNHDA and CDR2 is SQIVND in the germline V gene (reference sequence). Trimming left V 4 bases short and J 3 bases short, with 8 bases between. The CDR3 nucleotides are TGTGCCAGTAGTAAGATAAGTACAGATACGCAGTATTTT. Translation gives CASSKISTDTQYF.

The rearrangement uses TRBV7-9 and TRBJ2-7, with D perhaps TRBD2 (5 bases). This CDR3 has 14 amino acids. V was cut by 6 bases and J by 4 bases, with 16 bases left in between. Per germline, CDR1 SEHNR and CDR2 FQNEAQ (reference sequence). Here the CDR3 reads CASSGFEGRYEQYF. CDR3 sequence (DNA): TGTGCCAGCAGTGGCTTTGAGGGAAGGTACGAGCAGTACTTC.

As concerns this clone: Within the sample, other DNA sequences also encode this same CDR3. V gene TRBV27 combines with J gene TRBJ1-1, with a weak D call TRBD1 (5 bases). The CDR3 length is 13 residues. Germline V lookup: CDR1 MNHEY, CDR2 SMNVEV (reference sequence). The V end was cut by 4 bases, the J end by 5 bases, with 11 bases between. The CDR3 region is CASSSPGGTEAFF. CDR3 nucleotide sequence: TGTGCCAGCAGTTCCCCCGGGGGAACTGAAGCTTTCTTT.

In regard to this clone: This CDR3 is also generated by other DNA sequences in the sample. The chain employs TRBV5-1 and TRBJ2-7; 8 bases are shared with TRBD1. V shed 2 bases and J 6 bases; nucleotides not matched to a gene: 1. The CDR3 totals 12 residues. Germline loops: CDR1 SGHRS, CDR2 YFSETQ. This chain's CDR3 is CASSLTGGEQYF. CDR3 nucleotides: TGCGCCAGCAGCTTAACAGGGGGCGAGCAGTACTTC.

The V call is TRBV7-8, the J call TRBJ1-6; 9 positions match TRBD1. J gave up 13 bases and V 2 bases, and 21 bases lay outside the gene matches. The CDR3 has 19 residues. Germline assignment: CDR1 SGHVS and CDR2 FQNEAQ. CDR3 sequence (DNA): TGTGCCAGCAGCTTACCCCAAACCGGGACAGGGCGGCTGGAAGTTCCCCTCCACTTT. Translating it yields CASSLPQTGTGRLEVPLHF.

The chain joins TRBV19 to TRBJ2-7, with 10 bases that match TRBD2. The CDR3 covers 17 residues. Germline V gene data show CDR1 as LNHDA and CDR2 as SQIVND (reference sequence). Germline trimming cut 0 bases from V and 4 bases from J; bases unmatched to any gene: 9. The CDR3 loop is CASSIEFAAAGGYEQYF. The CDR3 coding sequence is TGTGCCAGTAGTATAGAGTTTGCTGCAGCGGGAGGGTACGAGCAGTACTTC.

This chain uses TRBV29-1 with TRBJ2-2, with a possible D match to TRBD1 (5 bases). Trimming shortened V by 6 bases and J by 3 bases, and 14 bases separated the two germline ends. The CDR3 loop spans 14 amino acids. Germline V CDR1 and CDR2: SQVTM, ANQGSEA. The CDR3 coding sequence is TGCAGCGTCACCGCCAGGGAATACACCGGGGAGCTGTTTTTT. Translating gives CSVTAREYTGELFF.

The chain employs TRBV9 and TRBJ2-3; 8 nucleotides line up with TRBD2. Germline CDR1 SGDLS, CDR2 YYNGEE. The CDR3 consists of 18 residues. J gave up 4 bases and V 3 bases, and 16 bases lay outside the gene matches. The CDR3 DNA reads TGTGCCAGCAGCGGGATGCGAGGGCTAGCGGGTTTGGCAGATACGCAGTATTTT. It specifies CASSGMRGLAGLADTQYF.